The clone carrying this TCR beta chain was found once. Its antigen is undetermined. The data were taken from a study of cytomegalovirus exposure and HLA in healthy donors. Regarding the study as a whole: Per published accounts, TCR beta sequences correctly predicted the HLA-A and HLA-B alleles of most subjects.

Nominally healthy donors were sampled, though unrecorded immune exposures were likely. The PCR made use of 60 Vbeta and 13 Jbeta primers. Using immunoSEQ multiplex PCR, the repertoire was profiled, and TCRdb retains in-frame clones only, with some absent. The sample includes tens of thousands of clones, approximately 82% of them seen just once. This CDR3 spans 14 amino acids. The V gene's germline CDR1 is SGHTA and CDR2 FQGNSA. After removal of 6 bases from V and 6 bases from J, the junction contained 4 bases not matched to a gene. The clonotype comes from a woman aged 18-30 years in good health and CMV-seronegative. What was sequenced was PBMCs. This chain joins TRBV7-2 and TRBJ2-7, with 14 bases that match TRBD2. The CDR3 DNA reads TGTGCCAGCAGGGGGACTAGCGGGAGACGCGAGCAGTACTTC. Its translation: CASRGTSGRREQYF.